This T cell receptor beta chain was recorded in a study of shared clonotypes between healthy human individuals. Study observations and caveats: Sharing of clonotypes among donors was expected to vary with sequencing depth.

The data were produced by immunoSEQ multiplex PCR, yet TCRdb's version contains in-frame clones alone and is incomplete. The data show over 850,000 clones, with around 82% seen just once and around 0.47% held by the top ten. This clone was picked up a small number of times. The antigen remains undetermined. Recent vaccinations or acute infections were absent in the healthy HIV-negative adult donors. Among the donors, all were Caucasian adults who lived in Nashville, Tennessee. The V and J ends lost 2 bases and 6 bases respectively, with 7 bases between them. This CDR3 has 13 amino acids. CDR1 is MDHEN and CDR2 is SYDVKM in the germline V gene.

The receptor was derived from a man between 18 and 35 years old in good health. Some clones in this sample may be carry-over from other donors' samples. The sample taken for sequencing was memory CD4+ T cells from PBMCs. This sample's subset: CD45RA-negative fraction. The genes are TRBV28 and TRBJ1-4; tentatively, D is TRBD1 (5 bases). The CDR3 coding sequence is TGTGCCAGCAGTTTACCGGGGGATGAAAAACTGTTTTTT. Translating it yields CASSLPGDEKLFF.